A single TCR beta chain is shown here with its context. Per germline, CDR1 SGHTA and CDR2 FQGNSA. V shed 5 bases and J shed 1 base, with 11 bases lying between them. The CDR3 sequence is 14 residues long. The data were taken from a study of blood T cell repertoires in COVID-19. Whole-study context: PBMCs, B-cell-depleted T cells, or T cells were the source of the cDNA or gDNA that made up the material.

Original methodology: Reference gene primer amplification gave estimated nucleated cell counts. The table came from immunoSEQ multiplex PCR; TCRdb's copy has only in-frame clones and leaves some out. The DNA gave D and trimming, while V, J and clone size come from that table. The top ten hold over 25% of the sample, which has fewer than 85,000 clones, about four fifths seen once. This sequence joins TRBV7-2 and TRBJ1-1, with D maybe TRBD1 (6 bases). The receptor's source is a woman over 75 with active or convalescent COVID-19. The sample comprised peripheral blood. This CDR3 reads CASSTGHPNTEAFF. As DNA, the CDR3 is TGTGCCAGCAGCACGGGACACCCGAACACTGAAGCTTTCTTT.